Each of the 5 T cell receptor beta chains below was sequenced from the same sample in a study of T-cell memory formation after mild COVID-19. TCRdb called the 5' RACE reads again in MiXCR, with one record for every CDR3 protein. The data contain 290,000 or so distinct CDR3 sequences, just under 20% of them singletons. The sample was PBMCs or a T cell subset sorted from them (not recorded which). These receptors originate from a young man who had mild COVID-19 (a few samples of this study predate the infection). Cell type and time point are not known.

The chain combines TRBV15 with TRBJ1-5; TRBD1 might be the D (5 bases). V lost 1 base, J lost 3 bases, and 10 bases lay in between. The V gene's germline CDR1 is LNHNV and CDR2 YYDKDF (reference sequence). This CDR3 has 15 residues. In DNA, the CDR3 is TGTGCCACCAGCAGAGCCAGGGTGAACAATCAGCCCCAGCATTTT. Protein sequence: CATSRARVNNQPQHF.

This clonotype was recorded a few times. This rearrangement joins TRBV23-1 to TRBJ2-7; no clear D. TRBV23-1 is sorted into the ORF group, with uncertain function. The CDR3 is 13 residues long. V was trimmed by 2 bases and J by 4 bases, leaving 9 bases between them. The CDR3 spells CASSQKTSYEQYF. As DNA, the CDR3 is TGCGCCAGCAGTCAAAAGACAAGTTACGAGCAGTACTTC.

This clonotype was found a few times. V is TRBV6-2 or TRBV6-3 and J is TRBJ1-1, with 7 bases that match TRBD1. The CDR3 is 14 residues long. Germline assignment: CDR1 MNHEY and CDR2 SVGEGT. Trimming removed 6 bases from V and 5 bases from J; junction bases left unmatched: 9. The CDR3 loop reads CASSLKTGRTEAFF. In nucleotides, the CDR3 is TGTGCCAGCAGCCTAAAGACAGGGAGAACTGAAGCTTTCTTT.

The chain couples TRBV5-1 to TRBJ2-2, with 7 bases lining up with TRBD1. J gave up 0 bases and V 4 bases, and 9 bases lay outside the gene matches. From germline, CDR1 is SGHRS and CDR2 YFSETQ. CDR3 length: 17 amino acids. The CDR3 loop is CASSMDRGLTNTGELFF. The CDR3 DNA reads TGCGCCAGCAGCATGGATAGGGGGCTGACGAACACCGGGGAGCTGTTTTTT. Using reference TRBV5-1 and TRBJ2-2 for the parts outside the CDR3, the full variable domain is KAGVTQTPRYLIKTRGQQVTLSCSPISGHRSVSWYQQTPGQGLQFLFEYFSETQRNKGNFPGRFSGRQFSNSRSEMNVSTLELGDSALYLCASSMDRGLTNTGELFFGEGSRLTVL.

This clonotype has a count of ten or more. The chain couples TRBV12-3 or TRBV12-4 to TRBJ2-2, with D unclear. The CDR3 totals 15 residues. The ends were cut back, 6 bases at V and 0 bases at J, with 11 bases in the middle. The CDR3 region has the DNA TGTGCCAGCAGGACCGGGTTCCCGAACACCGGGGAGCTGTTTTTT. This sequence encodes CASRTGFPNTGELFF.